These T cell receptor beta chains were read from a single sample in a study of STAT3 mutations in large granular lymphocyte leukemia. Some clones are missing from TCRdb's copy, which holds only in-frame ones; the method was immunoSEQ multiplex PCR. The profile shows 30,000 to 40,000 clones, around 86% of them singletons. Material: peripheral blood mononuclear cells. These receptors all come from a man between 60 and 75 years old with T-cell large granular lymphocyte leukemia. Some clones in this sample may be carry-over from other donors' samples. The CDR3 runs from the conserved cysteine through the conserved F or W. Each record gives: V gene, clone size, D gene, J gene, CDR3 protein, CDR3 DNA. A D gene is named only where the DNA matches it firmly. Expanded clones are given a class, and other clones once, few, many or no size at all.

v_gene: TRBV6-6; abundance: .; d_gene: .; j_gene: TRBJ2-3; CDR3aa: CASSPLGATTDTQYF; CDR3nt: TGTGCCAGCAGCCCCCTCGGAGCTACCACAGATACGCAGTATTTT
v_gene: TRBV12-5; abundance: .; d_gene: .; j_gene: TRBJ1-6; CDR3aa: CASRRANNSPLHF; CDR3nt: TGTGCTAGTCGGCGGGCAAATAATTCACCCCTCCACTTT
v_gene: TRBV6-1; abundance: .; d_gene: TRBD2; j_gene: TRBJ2-5; CDR3aa: CASSVTSGNLGETQYF; CDR3nt: TGTGCCAGCAGTGTGACTAGCGGGAACCTGGGGGAGACCCAGTACTTC
v_gene: TRBV5-1; abundance: .; d_gene: .; j_gene: TRBJ2-5; CDR3aa: CASSLGGVQETQYF; CDR3nt: TGCGCCAGCAGCTTGGGTGGGGTCCAAGAGACCCAGTACTTC
v_gene: TRBV5-1; abundance: .; d_gene: .; j_gene: TRBJ1-2; CDR3aa: CASSLGYGNYGYTF; CDR3nt: TGCGCCAGCAGCTTGGGTTACGGCAACTATGGCTACACCTTC
v_gene: TRBV6-5; abundance: few; d_gene: .; j_gene: TRBJ1-5; CDR3aa: CASSASYSNQPQHF; CDR3nt: TGTGCCAGCAGTGCCAGTTATAGCAATCAGCCCCAGCATTTT
v_gene: TRBV15; abundance: .; d_gene: .; j_gene: TRBJ2-6; CDR3aa: CATSRASTGTSGANVLTF; CDR3nt: TGTGCCACCAGCAGAGCGTCTACAGGGACCTCTGGGGCCAACGTCCTGACTTTC
v_gene: TRBV25-1; abundance: .; d_gene: TRBD2; j_gene: TRBJ2-5; CDR3aa: CASSEWSSGYETQYF; CDR3nt: TGTGCCAGCAGTGAATGGTCTAGCGGTTATGAGACCCAGTACTTC
v_gene: TRBV5-1; abundance: once; d_gene: .; j_gene: TRBJ1-4; CDR3aa: CASSSNSGANEKLFF; CDR3nt: TGCGCCAGCAGCTCTAATAGCGGAGCTAATGAAAAACTGTTTTTT
v_gene: TRBV5-6; abundance: .; d_gene: TRBD2; j_gene: TRBJ2-7; CDR3aa: CASRLAGGPYEQYF; CDR3nt: TGTGCCAGCAGGTTAGCGGGAGGTCCCTACGAGCAGTACTTC